This T cell receptor (beta chain) stems from a study of T-cell reconstitution after alpha-beta-depleted transplantation in children. Unique molecular identifiers were built into the TCRbeta library. TCRdb fed the PCR reads into MiXCR, producing one record per CDR3 protein. The repertoire includes 420,000 or so distinct CDR3 sequences, 11% of them detected once, and roughly 6% sits in the top ten. This clonotype has a handful of counts. From germline, CDR1 is SQVTM and CDR2 ANQGSEA. Deletions cut 4 bases from V and 3 bases from J, with 9 bases between. The length of the CDR3 is 12 residues. The TCR was taken from a human donor who donated a stem cell graft to a child with acute myeloid leukemia. J is TRBJ1-2 and V is TRBV29-1; D not certain. The sample was PBMCs from the stem cell graft donor, taken from the stem cell graft. The chain's CDR3 is CSVAEGYYGYTF. Here the CDR3 DNA reads TGCAGCGTTGCGGAGGGTTACTATGGCTACACCTTC. Based on the CDR3 plus reference TRBV29-1 and TRBJ1-2, the full variable domain is SAVISQKPSRDICQRGTSLTIQCQVDSQVTMMFWYRQQPGQSLTLIATANQGSEATYESGFVIDKFPISRPNLTFSTLTVSNMSPEDSSIYLCSVAEGYYGYTFGSGTRLTVV.